These T cell receptor beta chains were read from a single sample in a study of shared clonotypes between healthy human individuals. The assay was immunoSEQ multiplex PCR, and TCRdb's table has in-frame clones only and misses some. The sample has 1,100,000 or so clones, 70% to 80% seen once; the top ten hold 0.5% to 0.6%. The material sequenced was memory CD4+ T cells from PBMCs. These receptor sequences come from a man aged 18 to 29 in good health. Some clones in this sample may be carry-over from other donors' samples. The CDR3 runs from the conserved cysteine through the conserved F or W. Fields, in order: V gene, D gene, clone size, J gene, CDR3 DNA, CDR3 protein. D genes are given only for firm matches. Some rows have no size entry. The others give once, few or many, or a class for an expanded clone.

>TRBV2|-|few|TRBJ1-3
TGTGCCAGCAGGGGGGACTCTGGAAACACCATATATTTT
CASRGDSGNTIYF
>TRBV7-9|-|once|TRBJ1-5
TGTGCCAGCAGCTTATCCAGGGATCAGCCCCAGCATTTT
CASSLSRDQPQHF
>TRBV7-3|TRBD2|-|TRBJ2-3
TGTGCCAGCAGCCCCGATGGGGGGGTCACAGATACGCAGTATTTT
CASSPDGGVTDTQYF
>TRBV7-2|TRBD1|few|TRBJ1-2
TGTGCCAGCAGCTTACGACAGGGCTATGGCTACACCTTC
CASSLRQGYGYTF
>TRBV10-3|TRBD2|-|TRBJ2-1
TGTGCCATCAGTAGAACAGAAGCGGGAGGAGGCTACAATGAGCAGTTCTTC
CAISRTEAGGGYNEQFF
>TRBV6-1|-|-|TRBJ2-1
TGTGCCAGCAGGCCTCTGAGCGACAATGAGCAGTTCTTC
CASRPLSDNEQFF
>TRBV5-4|-|once|TRBJ1-1
TGTGCCAGCAGTACAGGAGGACGGAACACTGAAGCTTTCTTT
CASSTGGRNTEAFF
>TRBV30|-|few|TRBJ1-1
TGTGCCTGGAGTGTGACCGGCCTGGTTGCAGAAGCTTTCTTT
CAWSVTGLVAEAFF
>TRBV28|-|-|TRBJ1-5
TGTGCCAGCAGGACTTATAGCAATCAGCCCCAGCATTTT
CASRTYSNQPQHF
>TRBV5-1|-|-|TRBJ1-2
TGCGCCAGCAGCATCGGTGCTAACTATGGCTACACCTTC
CASSIGANYGYTF
>TRBV19|-|-|TRBJ1-2
TGTGCCAGTAGTGCCAGGAACTATGGCTACACCTTC
CASSARNYGYTF
>TRBV6-1|-|-|TRBJ1-5
TGTGCCAGCAGTGTAGAAGGGTTTAGCAATCAGCCCCAGCATTTT
CASSVEGFSNQPQHF
>TRBV15|-|-|TRBJ2-5
TGTGCCACCAGCAGAGATCTGGACCCAGCGAGGGAGACCCAGTACTTC
CATSRDLDPARETQYF
>TRBV4-1|TRBD1|-|TRBJ1-2
TGCGCCAGCAGCCACACCCCGGGACAGGGGGCTGGTGGCTACACCTTC
CASSHTPGQGAGGYTF
>TRBV27|-|few|TRBJ2-7
TGTGCCAGCAGCCGGTCGGGGCCACCCTACGAGCAGTACTTC
CASSRSGPPYEQYF
>TRBV6-5|TRBD2|-|TRBJ2-7
TGTGCCAGCAGTTACTCGACTAGCGCCTCCTACGAGCAGTACTTC
CASSYSTSASYEQYF
>TRBV10-3|TRBD1|many|TRBJ1-5
TGTGCCATCAGTGAGTCTGCGGGACAGAGTAGCAATCAGCCCCAGCATTTT
CAISESAGQSSNQPQHF
>TRBV30|-|-|TRBJ2-2
TGTGCCTGGAGTCCACTAGGAACCGGGGAGCTGTTTTTT
CAWSPLGTGELFF
>TRBV18|TRBD1|-|TRBJ2-1
TGTGCCAGCTCACCGCGCCGGGACAGGGATGGGAATGAGCAGTTCTTC
CASSPRRDRDGNEQFF
>TRBV7-9|-|-|TRBJ1-1
TGTGCCAGCAGCTTATCCGGGGGCCGACAAGCTTTCTTT
CASSLSGGRQAFF